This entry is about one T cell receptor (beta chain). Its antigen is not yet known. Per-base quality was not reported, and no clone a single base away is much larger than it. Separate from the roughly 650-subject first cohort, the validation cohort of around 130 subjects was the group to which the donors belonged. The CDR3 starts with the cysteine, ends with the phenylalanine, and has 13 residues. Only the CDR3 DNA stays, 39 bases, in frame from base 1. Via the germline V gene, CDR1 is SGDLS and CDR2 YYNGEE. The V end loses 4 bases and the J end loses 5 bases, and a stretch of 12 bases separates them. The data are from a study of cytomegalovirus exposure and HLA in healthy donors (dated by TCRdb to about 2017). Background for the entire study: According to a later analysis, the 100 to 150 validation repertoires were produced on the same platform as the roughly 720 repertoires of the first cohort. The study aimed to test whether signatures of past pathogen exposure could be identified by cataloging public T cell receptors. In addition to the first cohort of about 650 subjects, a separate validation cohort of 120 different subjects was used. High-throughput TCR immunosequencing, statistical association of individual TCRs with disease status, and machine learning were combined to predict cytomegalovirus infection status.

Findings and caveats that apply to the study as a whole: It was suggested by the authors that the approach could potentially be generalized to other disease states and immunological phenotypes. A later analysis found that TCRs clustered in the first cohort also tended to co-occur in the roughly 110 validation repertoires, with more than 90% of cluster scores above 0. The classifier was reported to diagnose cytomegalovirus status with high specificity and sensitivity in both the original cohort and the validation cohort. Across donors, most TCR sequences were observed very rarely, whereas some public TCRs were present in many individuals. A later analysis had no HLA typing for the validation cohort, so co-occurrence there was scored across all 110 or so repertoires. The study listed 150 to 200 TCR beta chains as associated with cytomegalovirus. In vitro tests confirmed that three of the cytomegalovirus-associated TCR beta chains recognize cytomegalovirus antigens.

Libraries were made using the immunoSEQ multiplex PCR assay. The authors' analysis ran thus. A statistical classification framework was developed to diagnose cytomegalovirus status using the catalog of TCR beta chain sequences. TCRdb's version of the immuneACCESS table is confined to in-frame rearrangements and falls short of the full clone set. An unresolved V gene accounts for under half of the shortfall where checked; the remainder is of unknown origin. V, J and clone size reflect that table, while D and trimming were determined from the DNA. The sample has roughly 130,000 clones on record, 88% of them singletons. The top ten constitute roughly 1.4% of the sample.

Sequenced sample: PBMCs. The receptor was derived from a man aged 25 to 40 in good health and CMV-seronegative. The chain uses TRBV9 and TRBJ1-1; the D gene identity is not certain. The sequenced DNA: TGTGCCAGCAGCTTCCGGGGTGGAACTGAAGCTTTCTTT. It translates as CASSFRGGTEAFF.